This is a list of T cell receptor beta chains from one sample in a study of OX40 agonist ivuxolimab in advanced cancers. Produced via immunoSEQ multiplex PCR; TCRdb's table is partial and in-frame only. The sample holds 70,000 to 85,000 clones, over 85% seen once. The sample was CD4+ or CD8+ T cells sorted from blood, taken in a trial of the OX40 agonist ivuxolimab. The source is an adult with an advanced solid tumor such as melanoma, head and neck, liver or kidney cancer. Each CDR3 is given with its conserved first and last residue. A D gene is named only where the DNA matches it firmly. Clone size is shown for a subset of rows, as once, few, many or a class of expanded clone.

J gene: TRBJ2-1; D gene: .; clone size: once; V gene: TRBV12-2; CDR3 DNA: TGTGCAAGTCGCTTAGTAACTAGCGTATCTCGGGATGAGCAGTTCTTC; CDR3 protein: CASRLVTSVSRDEQFF
J gene: TRBJ1-4; D gene: TRBD1; clone size: .; V gene: TRBV7-9; CDR3 DNA: TGTGCCAGCGGCGACCGACAGGGGTGGGATGAAAAACTGTTTTTT; CDR3 protein: CASGDRQGWDEKLFF
J gene: TRBJ1-1; D gene: .; clone size: once; V gene: TRBV4-1; CDR3 DNA: TGCGCCAGCAGCCAGATACAGGGAGCTGGAGCTGAAGCTTTCTTT; CDR3 protein: CASSQIQGAGAEAFF
J gene: TRBJ2-1; D gene: TRBD2; clone size: .; V gene: TRBV9; CDR3 DNA: TGTGCCAGCAGCGTGGGACTAGCCCATGAGCAGTTCTTC; CDR3 protein: CASSVGLAHEQFF
J gene: TRBJ2-1; D gene: .; clone size: .; V gene: TRBV7-6; CDR3 DNA: TGTGCCAGCAGCCCCGAGGTTGGGGGGCAGGGCAATGAGCAGTTCTTC; CDR3 protein: CASSPEVGGQGNEQFF
J gene: TRBJ2-1; D gene: TRBD1; clone size: once; V gene: TRBV9; CDR3 DNA: TGTGCCAGCAGCGCCGGGACAGGGGCGCTAGTCTCCTACAATGAGCAGTTCTTC; CDR3 protein: CASSAGTGALVSYNEQFF
J gene: TRBJ2-7; D gene: .; clone size: .; V gene: TRBV11-2; CDR3 DNA: TGTGCCAGCAGCCAAGCGTGGTCGGGAGTGGTCTACTACGAGCAGTACTTC; CDR3 protein: CASSQAWSGVVYYEQYF
J gene: TRBJ2-1; D gene: TRBD1; clone size: .; V gene: TRBV28; CDR3 DNA: TGTGCCAGCGGCTACCCAACGGGACAGAACCCCAATGAGCAGTTCTTC; CDR3 protein: CASGYPTGQNPNEQFF
J gene: TRBJ1-2; D gene: TRBD1; clone size: once; V gene: TRBV7-6; CDR3 DNA: TGTGCCAGCAGCTTAGGAGGGGGCTCTGGTGGCTACACCTTC; CDR3 protein: CASSLGGGSGGYTF
J gene: TRBJ2-3; D gene: .; clone size: .; V gene: TRBV29-1; CDR3 DNA: TGCAGCGTTATGGGAAGGGGTAGCGGAGCCACAGATACGCAGTATTTT; CDR3 protein: CSVMGRGSGATDTQYF
J gene: TRBJ2-5; D gene: .; clone size: .; V gene: TRBV5-1; CDR3 DNA: TGCGCCAGCACCCTGATGGGTGTCGCGGAGACCCAGTACTTC; CDR3 protein: CASTLMGVAETQYF
J gene: TRBJ2-7; D gene: .; clone size: .; V gene: TRBV6-6; CDR3 DNA: TGTGCCAGCATCTATAACTCCTACGAGCAGTACTTC; CDR3 protein: CASIYNSYEQYF
J gene: TRBJ1-5; D gene: .; clone size: .; V gene: TRBV15; CDR3 DNA: TGTGCCACCAGCAGAGATCTGGGGCAGAGCAATCAGCCCCAGCATTTT; CDR3 protein: CATSRDLGQSNQPQHF
J gene: TRBJ2-1; D gene: .; clone size: .; V gene: TRBV7-9; CDR3 DNA: TGTGCCAGCAGCACTGGTGGGCAATTACAATCCTACAATGAGCAGTTCTTC; CDR3 protein: CASSTGGQLQSYNEQFF
J gene: TRBJ2-3; D gene: .; clone size: .; V gene: TRBV19; CDR3 DNA: TGTGCCAGCGGGCGGACAGATACGCAGTATTTT; CDR3 protein: CASGRTDTQYF
J gene: TRBJ2-3; D gene: TRBD2; clone size: .; V gene: TRBV4-3; CDR3 DNA: TGCGCCAGCAGCCAAGATAGGACTAGCGGGAGGGCCGGAGATACGCAGTATTTT; CDR3 protein: CASSQDRTSGRAGDTQYF
J gene: TRBJ1-1; D gene: .; clone size: .; V gene: TRBV15; CDR3 DNA: TGTGCCACCAGCAGTAGACCGGGGATTCCGTCCAGATACCGCGAATTATACTTT; CDR3 protein: CATSSRPGIPSRYRELYF
J gene: TRBJ1-1; D gene: .; clone size: .; V gene: TRBV6-5; CDR3 DNA: TGTGCCAGCAGTTACTCTAGGGGCCGAGACACTGAAGCTTTCTTT; CDR3 protein: CASSYSRGRDTEAFF
J gene: TRBJ1-1; D gene: .; clone size: .; V gene: TRBV28; CDR3 DNA: TGTGCCAGCAGGCACGGGTCGGGCGGGGGCTCTTTCTTT; CDR3 protein: CASRHGSGGGSFF
J gene: TRBJ1-2; D gene: .; clone size: .; V gene: TRBV28; CDR3 DNA: TGTGCCAGCACTCAGGGTAGCTATGGCTACACCTTC; CDR3 protein: CASTQGSYGYTF
J gene: TRBJ2-3; D gene: .; clone size: .; V gene: TRBV30; CDR3 DNA: TGTGCCTGGAGTGGCGACAGTATCACAGATACGCAGTATTTT; CDR3 protein: CAWSGDSITDTQYF
J gene: TRBJ2-7; D gene: TRBD1; clone size: once; V gene: TRBV7-9; CDR3 DNA: TGTGCCAGCAGCTTAGGGGACAGGAGCTCCTACGAGCAGTACTTC; CDR3 protein: CASSLGDRSSYEQYF
J gene: TRBJ2-5; D gene: TRBD1; clone size: .; V gene: TRBV9; CDR3 DNA: TGTGCCAGCAGCGTAGGAGGGGGCGTGGAGACCCAGTACTTC; CDR3 protein: CASSVGGGVETQYF
J gene: TRBJ2-7; D gene: .; clone size: .; V gene: TRBV28; CDR3 DNA: TGTGCCAGCGCGACAACAGAAATTCGATCCTACGAGCAGTACTTC; CDR3 protein: CASATTEIRSYEQYF
J gene: TRBJ2-7; D gene: .; clone size: .; V gene: TRBV29-1; CDR3 DNA: TGCAGCGTACTTCCGGGGGCGGACTACGAGCAGTACTTC; CDR3 protein: CSVLPGADYEQYF
J gene: TRBJ2-4; D gene: TRBD1; clone size: .; V gene: TRBV29-1; CDR3 DNA: TGCAGCGCCCGGGACAGGGGCGCCGAAAACATTCAGTACTTC; CDR3 protein: CSARDRGAENIQYF
J gene: TRBJ2-2; D gene: .; clone size: .; V gene: TRBV29-1; CDR3 DNA: TGCAGCGTTGAAGAAGCGAGGGGGGCCACCGGGGAGCTGTTTTTT; CDR3 protein: CSVEEARGATGELFF
J gene: TRBJ1-1; D gene: TRBD1; clone size: .; V gene: TRBV11-1; CDR3 DNA: TGTGCCAGCAGCCGACAGGGTTGGACTGAAGCTTTCTTT; CDR3 protein: CASSRQGWTEAFF